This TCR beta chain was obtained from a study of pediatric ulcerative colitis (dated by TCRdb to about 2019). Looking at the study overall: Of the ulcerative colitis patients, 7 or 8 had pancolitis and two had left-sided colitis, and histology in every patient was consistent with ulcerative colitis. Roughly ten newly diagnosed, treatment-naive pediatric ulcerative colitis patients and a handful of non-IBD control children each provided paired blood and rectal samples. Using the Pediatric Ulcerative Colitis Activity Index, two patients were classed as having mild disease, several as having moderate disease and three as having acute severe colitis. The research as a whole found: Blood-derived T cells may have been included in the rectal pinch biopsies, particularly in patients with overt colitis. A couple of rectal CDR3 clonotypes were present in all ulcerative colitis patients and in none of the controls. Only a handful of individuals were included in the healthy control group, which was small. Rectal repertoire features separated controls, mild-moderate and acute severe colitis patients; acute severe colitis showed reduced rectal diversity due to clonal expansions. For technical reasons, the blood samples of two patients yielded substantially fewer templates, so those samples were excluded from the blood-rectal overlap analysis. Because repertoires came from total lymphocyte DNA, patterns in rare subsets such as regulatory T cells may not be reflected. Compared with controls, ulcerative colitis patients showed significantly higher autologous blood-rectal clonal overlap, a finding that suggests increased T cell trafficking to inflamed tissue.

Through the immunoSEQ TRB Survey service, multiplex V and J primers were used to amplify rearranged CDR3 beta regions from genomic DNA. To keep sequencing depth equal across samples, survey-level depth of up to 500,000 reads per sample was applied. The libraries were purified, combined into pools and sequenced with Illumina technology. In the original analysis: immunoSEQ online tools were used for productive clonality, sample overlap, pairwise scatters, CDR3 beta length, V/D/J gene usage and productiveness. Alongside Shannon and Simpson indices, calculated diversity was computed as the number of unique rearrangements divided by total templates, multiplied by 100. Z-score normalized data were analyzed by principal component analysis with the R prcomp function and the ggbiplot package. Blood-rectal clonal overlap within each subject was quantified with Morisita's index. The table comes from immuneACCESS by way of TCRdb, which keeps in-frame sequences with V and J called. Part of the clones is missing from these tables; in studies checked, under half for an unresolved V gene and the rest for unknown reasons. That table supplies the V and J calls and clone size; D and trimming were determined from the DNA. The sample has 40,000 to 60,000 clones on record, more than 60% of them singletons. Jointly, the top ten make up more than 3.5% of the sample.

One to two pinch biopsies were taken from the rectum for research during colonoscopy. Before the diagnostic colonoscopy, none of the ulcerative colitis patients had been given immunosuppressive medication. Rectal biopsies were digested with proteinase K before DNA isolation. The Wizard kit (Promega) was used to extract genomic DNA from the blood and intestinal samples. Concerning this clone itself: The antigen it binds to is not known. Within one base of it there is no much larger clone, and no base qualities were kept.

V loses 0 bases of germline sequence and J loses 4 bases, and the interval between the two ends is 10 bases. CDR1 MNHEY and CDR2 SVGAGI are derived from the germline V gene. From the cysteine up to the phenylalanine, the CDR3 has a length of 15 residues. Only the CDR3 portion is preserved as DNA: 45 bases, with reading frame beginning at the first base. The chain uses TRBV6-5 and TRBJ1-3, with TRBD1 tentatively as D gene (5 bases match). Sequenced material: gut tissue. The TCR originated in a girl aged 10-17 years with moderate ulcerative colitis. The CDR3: CASSYSGGYGNTIYF. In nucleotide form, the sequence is TGTGCCAGCAGTTACTCTGGGGGGTACGGAAACACCATATATTTT.